This T cell receptor beta chain was retrieved from a study of blood T cells in healthy people across ages. Through a sample-barcoded 5' primer and a J-beta primer mix, a second PCR was run for roughly 7 to 12 cycles. TCRdb recomputed calls from the 5' RACE reads with MiXCR, one row per CDR3 protein. The profile shows hundreds of thousands of distinct CDR3 sequences, 32% of them singletons. Trimming removed 5 bases at V and 4 bases at J, with 11 bases between. CDR1 and CDR2 from the germline V gene are SGHTA and FQGTGA. The CDR3 contains 14 residues. The V gene is TRBV7-3, the J gene TRBJ2-2; a weak D match, TRBD1 (6 bases). The receptor was isolated from a woman older than 75 in good health. Sequences were obtained from blood. In DNA, the CDR3 is TGTGCCAGCAGCATATACAGGGTCACCGGGGAGCTGTTTTTT. This translates into CASSIYRVTGELFF.